This record looks at one T cell receptor beta chain sequence and its context. The data were taken from a study of blood T cells in healthy people across ages. Alongside a J-beta primer mix, a sample-barcoded 5' primer served in a second PCR lasting about 7 to 11 cycles. TCRdb independently ran MiXCR on the 5' RACE reads; one entry per CDR3 protein. The data show roughly 1.9 million distinct CDR3 sequences, roughly 43% seen once. The V end was cut by 5 bases, the J end by 5 bases, with 18 bases between. This CDR3 region has 15 residues. Germline loops: CDR1 SGHTA, CDR2 FQGTGA. Specimen: blood. This chain links TRBV7-3 with TRBJ1-2; D may be TRBD1 (6 bases). The origin of this receptor is a human donor in good health. CDR3 in amino acids: CASSPFAGVRYGYTF. Here the CDR3 DNA reads TGTGCCAGCAGCCCCTTTGCAGGGGTGCGTTATGGCTACACCTTC.